This TCR beta chain derives from a study of shared clonotypes between healthy human individuals. A note on this clone: The target antigen is unknown.

The study, taken as a whole, reports: For naive CD4 cells, roughly 5% of clonotypes were shared across a few donors. It was the few donors that limited the genetic and exposure-history diversity represented.

Sequenced by immunoSEQ multiplex PCR; TCRdb stores in-frame clones only, minus some. Of about 2.4 million clones in the sample, approximately 93% were seen once. The sequenced material came from naive CD4+ T cells from PBMCs. Subset given: CD45RA+ positively selected. This TCR was recovered from a man aged 18 to 29 in good health. Some clones in this sample may be carry-over from other donors' samples.

The CDR3 sequence is CASSALGNLGTDTQYF. The CDR3 DNA sequence: TGTGCCAGCAGCGCCCTCGGGAATTTAGGGACAGATACGCAGTATTTT. The chain uses TRBV9 and TRBJ2-3; D possibly corresponds to TRBD2 (5 bases). V lost 3 bases, J lost 3 bases, and 17 bases lay in between. From germline, CDR1 is SGDLS and CDR2 YYNGEE. This CDR3 is built from 16 residues.